This is a list of T cell receptor beta chains from one sample in a study of vaccination and CD4 T cells after COVID-19. TCRdb re-derived calls from the PCR reads in MiXCR, one entry per CDR3 protein. The data contain 11,000 or so distinct CDR3 sequences, 45% to 60% of them seen just once; the ten biggest clones take up around 20%. For these TCRs, the target antigens are not known. The specimen was CD4+ T cells from blood, cultured in vitro. Source of these receptors: a human donor who had recovered from COVID-19. The CDR3 runs from the conserved cysteine through the conserved F or W. D genes are given only for firm matches. Size is omitted from some rows. Given values are once, few, many or a class for expanded clones.

d_gene: TRBD1
abundance: NA
j_gene: TRBJ1-2
v_gene: TRBV6-1
CDR3aa: CASSRTGISHGYTF
CDR3nt: TGTGCCAGCAGCAGGACAGGGATCAGCCATGGCTACACCTTC

d_gene: NA
abundance: NA
j_gene: TRBJ2-2
v_gene: TRBV12-3/TRBV12-4
CDR3aa: CASSGGAGSITGELFF
CDR3nt: TGTGCCAGCAGTGGGGGGGCAGGGTCTATTACCGGGGAGCTGTTTTTT

d_gene: TRBD2
abundance: medium-sized
j_gene: TRBJ2-5
v_gene: TRBV5-4
CDR3aa: CASSSGLAGASQETQYF
CDR3nt: TGTGCCAGCAGCTCGGGACTAGCGGGGGCCTCTCAAGAGACCCAGTACTTC

d_gene: TRBD2
abundance: NA
j_gene: TRBJ2-5
v_gene: TRBV20-1
CDR3aa: CSATSTGSGGQETQYF
CDR3nt: TGCAGTGCTACCTCGACGGGTAGCGGGGGCCAAGAGACCCAGTACTTC

d_gene: NA
abundance: NA
j_gene: TRBJ1-2
v_gene: TRBV6-2/TRBV6-3
CDR3aa: CASRIPIRVSTPNYGYTF
CDR3nt: TGTGCCAGCAGGATCCCGATCAGGGTATCCACCCCTAACTATGGCTACACCTTC

d_gene: NA
abundance: NA
j_gene: TRBJ1-1
v_gene: TRBV20-1
CDR3aa: CSARDLVRVANTEAFF
CDR3nt: TGCAGTGCTAGAGATCTGGTAAGGGTGGCGAACACTGAAGCTTTCTTT

d_gene: TRBD1
abundance: NA
j_gene: TRBJ1-1
v_gene: TRBV14
CDR3aa: CASSSYRGSIYTEAFF
CDR3nt: TGTGCCAGCAGCTCCTACAGGGGTAGTATCTACACTGAAGCTTTCTTT

d_gene: NA
abundance: NA
j_gene: TRBJ2-5
v_gene: TRBV12-3/TRBV12-4
CDR3aa: CASRPRGAQETQYF
CDR3nt: TGTGCCAGCAGGCCTCGGGGGGCCCAAGAGACCCAGTACTTC

d_gene: TRBD1
abundance: NA
j_gene: TRBJ2-3
v_gene: TRBV2
CDR3aa: CASLSRDRITDTQYF
CDR3nt: TGTGCCAGCTTGTCGCGGGACAGGATCACAGATACGCAGTATTTT

d_gene: NA
abundance: NA
j_gene: TRBJ2-5
v_gene: TRBV7-9
CDR3aa: CASSPPVRVGETQYF
CDR3nt: TGTGCCAGCAGCCCGCCCGTGCGGGTTGGAGAGACCCAGTACTTC

d_gene: TRBD2
abundance: NA
j_gene: TRBJ2-3
v_gene: TRBV20-1
CDR3aa: CSALGLAGTTSTDTQYF
CDR3nt: TGCAGTGCCCTGGGACTAGCGGGGACTACTAGCACAGATACGCAGTATTTT

d_gene: TRBD2
abundance: once
j_gene: TRBJ2-3
v_gene: TRBV2
CDR3aa: CASSVLAGSTDTQYF
CDR3nt: TGTGCCAGCAGTGTACTAGCGGGTAGCACAGATACGCAGTATTTT

d_gene: NA
abundance: NA
j_gene: TRBJ2-5
v_gene: TRBV24-1
CDR3aa: CATSDFRGETQYF
CDR3nt: TGTGCCACCAGTGATTTCAGGGGAGAGACCCAGTACTTC

d_gene: NA
abundance: NA
j_gene: TRBJ1-6
v_gene: TRBV10-3
CDR3aa: CAISSNRDSPLHF
CDR3nt: TGTGCCATCAGTTCAAACAGGGATTCACCCCTCCACTTT

d_gene: NA
abundance: NA
j_gene: TRBJ2-7
v_gene: TRBV6-1
CDR3aa: CAARGPGSYEQYF
CDR3nt: TGTGCCGCCCGGGGCCCCGGCTCCTACGAGCAGTACTTC

d_gene: NA
abundance: NA
j_gene: TRBJ1-1
v_gene: TRBV19
CDR3aa: CASSRERGTEAFF
CDR3nt: TGTGCCAGTAGTAGAGAAAGGGGGACTGAAGCTTTCTTT

d_gene: TRBD1
abundance: NA
j_gene: TRBJ2-5
v_gene: TRBV15
CDR3aa: CATKGQGANSETQYF
CDR3nt: TGTGCCACCAAGGGGCAGGGGGCCAATTCGGAGACCCAGTACTTC

d_gene: NA
abundance: NA
j_gene: TRBJ2-6
v_gene: TRBV11-3
CDR3aa: CASSLGYGQGSPGGANVLTF
CDR3nt: TGTGCCAGCAGCTTAGGTTATGGGCAGGGGTCCCCCGGTGGGGCCAACGTCCTGACTTTC

d_gene: NA
abundance: once
j_gene: TRBJ1-2
v_gene: TRBV9
CDR3aa: CASSEAVGTSYGYTF
CDR3nt: TGTGCCAGCAGCGAGGCAGTGGGGACGAGTTATGGCTACACCTTC

d_gene: TRBD2
abundance: few
j_gene: TRBJ2-1
v_gene: TRBV20-1
CDR3aa: CSATGGSGVDEQFF
CDR3nt: TGCAGTGCCACCGGGGGGAGTGGTGTGGATGAGCAGTTCTTC

d_gene: TRBD1
abundance: NA
j_gene: TRBJ2-2
v_gene: TRBV20-1
CDR3aa: CSARPPGQGYGRTGELFF
CDR3nt: TGCAGTGCTAGGCCTCCGGGACAGGGTTACGGTAGGACCGGGGAGCTGTTTTTT

d_gene: NA
abundance: few
j_gene: TRBJ2-2
v_gene: TRBV7-2
CDR3aa: CASSLMAGVDTGELFF
CDR3nt: TGTGCCAGCAGCCTCATGGCAGGGGTCGACACCGGGGAGCTGTTTTTT

d_gene: NA
abundance: NA
j_gene: TRBJ1-2
v_gene: TRBV20-1
CDR3aa: CSARDGTARSYGYTF
CDR3nt: TGCAGTGCTAGAGATGGAACAGCCCGATCCTATGGCTACACCTTC

d_gene: NA
abundance: NA
j_gene: TRBJ1-1
v_gene: TRBV27
CDR3aa: CASSFSRNTEAFF
CDR3nt: TGTGCCAGCAGTTTTAGCCGGAACACTGAAGCTTTCTTT

d_gene: NA
abundance: NA
j_gene: TRBJ2-2
v_gene: TRBV12-3/TRBV12-4
CDR3aa: CASSLGGKNTGELFF
CDR3nt: TGTGCCAGCAGTTTAGGAGGCAAGAACACCGGGGAGCTGTTTTTT

d_gene: NA
abundance: NA
j_gene: TRBJ1-4
v_gene: TRBV4-1
CDR3aa: CASRRPREKLFF
CDR3nt: TGCGCCAGCAGGCGCCCAAGGGAAAAACTGTTTTTT

d_gene: TRBD1
abundance: NA
j_gene: TRBJ2-1
v_gene: TRBV12-5
CDR3aa: CASRDRTYNEQFF
CDR3nt: TGTGCTAGCCGGGACAGGACCTACAATGAGCAGTTCTTC

d_gene: NA
abundance: few
j_gene: TRBJ1-5
v_gene: TRBV25-1
CDR3aa: CASSESGRADNQPQHF
CDR3nt: TGTGCCAGCAGTGAATCGGGGAGGGCGGACAATCAGCCCCAGCATTTT

d_gene: NA
abundance: NA
j_gene: TRBJ1-4
v_gene: TRBV4-1
CDR3aa: CASSQAGLNEKLFF
CDR3nt: TGCGCCAGCAGCCAGGCGGGTCTTAATGAAAAACTGTTTTTT

d_gene: NA
abundance: NA
j_gene: TRBJ2-7
v_gene: TRBV5-1
CDR3aa: CASRFDTAQQYF
CDR3nt: TGCGCCAGCAGGTTCGACACCGCTCAGCAGTACTTC

d_gene: TRBD2
abundance: NA
j_gene: TRBJ2-7
v_gene: TRBV7-9
CDR3aa: CASSLGLAGGRGNEQYF
CDR3nt: TGTGCCAGCAGCTTAGGACTAGCGGGGGGCCGTGGGAACGAGCAGTACTTC

d_gene: TRBD2
abundance: few
j_gene: TRBJ2-2
v_gene: TRBV27
CDR3aa: CASSFLAGGAGELFF
CDR3nt: TGTGCCAGCAGTTTTCTAGCGGGGGGAGCCGGGGAGCTGTTTTTT

d_gene: NA
abundance: NA
j_gene: TRBJ1-2
v_gene: TRBV19
CDR3aa: CAARGPGLNYGYTF
CDR3nt: TGTGCCGCTCGGGGGCCAGGGCTTAACTATGGCTACACCTTC

d_gene: NA
abundance: NA
j_gene: TRBJ1-5
v_gene: TRBV6-1
CDR3aa: CASSGLRGEGQPQHF
CDR3nt: TGTGCCAGCAGTGGACTTAGGGGGGAAGGTCAGCCCCAGCATTTT

d_gene: NA
abundance: NA
j_gene: TRBJ2-7
v_gene: TRBV11-2
CDR3aa: CASSPGFTYEQYF
CDR3nt: TGTGCCAGCAGCCCGGGATTTACCTACGAGCAGTACTTC

d_gene: TRBD1
abundance: few
j_gene: TRBJ1-2
v_gene: TRBV19
CDR3aa: CASSIRTGGYGYTF
CDR3nt: TGTGCCAGTAGTATCAGGACAGGGGGCTATGGCTACACCTTC

d_gene: NA
abundance: NA
j_gene: TRBJ1-6
v_gene: TRBV20-1
CDR3aa: CSARSGLDNSPLHF
CDR3nt: TGCAGTGCTAGGTCGGGGCTAGATAATTCACCCCTCCACTTT

d_gene: NA
abundance: few
j_gene: TRBJ1-1
v_gene: TRBV18
CDR3aa: CASSPRSDTEAFF
CDR3nt: TGTGCCAGCTCACCTCGGTCAGACACTGAAGCTTTCTTT

d_gene: NA
abundance: NA
j_gene: TRBJ1-2
v_gene: TRBV6-2/TRBV6-3
CDR3aa: CASSQTVHNYGYTF
CDR3nt: TGTGCCAGCAGTCAGACAGTACATAACTATGGCTACACCTTC

d_gene: TRBD1
abundance: NA
j_gene: TRBJ1-1
v_gene: TRBV20-1
CDR3aa: CSARGGTGQGAFF
CDR3nt: TGCAGTGCTAGAGGTGGGACAGGGCAAGGAGCTTTCTTT